These 21 T cell receptor beta chains originate from one sample sequenced in a study of blood T cell repertoires in COVID-19. The method was immunoSEQ multiplex PCR; TCRdb's version includes in-frame clones alone and lacks a portion of them. The sample consists of roughly 280,000 clones, around nine tenths of them appearing once. The specimen sequenced was peripheral blood. The receptors originated from a woman under 40 with COVID-19, enrolled during active disease.

The genes are TRBV5-1 and TRBJ2-1, with no clear D. This CDR3 has 13 residues. CDR1 is SGHRS, CDR2 YFSETQ, per germline. V dropped 0 bases and J dropped 5 bases, with 6 bases sitting between them. In DNA, the CDR3 is TGCGCCAGCAGCTTGGTTGTAGACAATGAGCAGTTCTTC. Its protein is CASSLVVDNEQFF. Filled out from reference TRBV5-1 and TRBJ2-1, the complete variable domain reads KAGVTQTPRYLIKTRGQQVTLSCSPISGHRSVSWYQQTPGQGLQFLFEYFSETQRNKGNFPGRFSGRQFSNSRSEMNVSTLELGDSALYLCASSLVVDNEQFFGPGTRLTVL.

This chain links TRBV28 with TRBJ2-1; 10 bases align to TRBD2. V shed 6 bases and J 4 bases; nucleotides not matched to a gene: 3. Germline CDR1 reads MDHEN; CDR2 reads SYDVKM. The CDR3 is 14 amino acids. The CDR3 reads CASRGGLAYNEQFF. DNA of the CDR3: TGTGCCAGCAGGGGGGGACTAGCGTACAATGAGCAGTTCTTC.

V gene TRBV19 combines with J gene TRBJ1-5; D not resolved. Between the trimmed V and J ends, which lost 5 bases and 7 bases, there was a span of 15 bases. Germline V gene lookup returns CDR1 LNHDA and CDR2 SQIVND (reference sequence). This CDR3 contains 14 residues. This CDR3 is CASSDQAFYQPQHF. The DNA of the CDR3 is TGTGCCAGTAGTGACCAGGCGTTTTACCAGCCCCAGCATTTT. Full variable domain (rest looked up from reference TRBV19 and TRBJ1-5): DGGITQSPKYLFRKEGQNVTLSCEQNLNHDAMYWYRQDPGQGLRLIYYSQIVNDFQKGDIAEGYSVSREKKESFPLTVTSAQKNPTAFYLCASSDQAFYQPQHFGDGTRLSIL.

The rearrangement uses TRBV9 and TRBJ2-7; 13 nucleotides line up with TRBD2. Germline lookup yields CDR1 SGDLS and CDR2 YYNGEE. The CDR3 covers 15 residues. Losses at the gene ends were 5 bases for V and 3 bases for J; bases not matched to a gene: 5. CDR3 bases: TGTGCCAGCAGTCGGACTAGCGGGAGTTTCTACGAGCAGTACTTC. Protein sequence: CASSRTSGSFYEQYF. Full variable domain (outside the CDR3, taken from reference TRBV9 and TRBJ2-7): DSGVTQTPKHLITATGQRVTLRCSPRSGDLSVYWYQQSLDQGLQFLIQYYNGEERAKGNILERFSAQQFPDLHSELNLSSLELGDSALYFCASSRTSGSFYEQYFGPGTRLTVT.

CDR3 DNA sequence: TGTGCCAGCAGCGTAGTGTTGAGCGGAGATACGCAGTATTTT. Encoded protein: CASSVVLSGDTQYF. This chain connects TRBV9 to TRBJ2-3; TRBD2 is a possible D gene (5 bases). The CDR3 extends over 14 amino acids. The V gene lost 0 bases and the J gene lost 5 bases, with 10 bases spanning the gap. The germline V gene encodes CDR1 SGDLS and CDR2 YYNGEE.

This chain's CDR3 is CASSIQRGNTIYF. DNA of the CDR3: TGTGCCAGTAGTATCCAGAGGGGAAACACCATATATTTT. The V call is TRBV19, the J call TRBJ1-3; D ambiguous. This CDR3 has 13 amino acids. V lost 3 bases to trimming and J lost 4 bases, with 7 bases between them. Per germline, CDR1 LNHDA and CDR2 SQIVND (reference sequence).

The rearrangement joins TRBV15 to TRBJ2-1; D is possibly TRBD2 (5 bases). Germline CDR1 is LNHNV and CDR2 is YYDKDF (reference sequence). The V end was cut by 1 base, the J end by 9 bases, with 10 bases between. CDR3 length: 13 residues. The DNA of the CDR3 is TGTGCCACCAGCAGAGTGCCGGGATCTGAGCAGTTCTTC. Translated: CATSRVPGSEQFF.

The rearrangement links TRBV7-3 to TRBJ2-3, with D possibly TRBD2 on 6 matching bases. The CDR3 sequence is 13 residues long. Germline loops: CDR1 SGHTA, CDR2 FQGTGA. V lost 6 bases, J lost 5 bases, and 12 bases lay in between. Here the CDR3 DNA reads TGTGCCAGCAGTCCCGCGGGACGAGATACGCAGTATTTT. This encodes CASSPAGRDTQYF.

This clone showed up just once. The V and J genes are TRBV12-3 or TRBV12-4 and TRBJ1-2, with 7 bases fitting TRBD1. This CDR3 is built from 12 residues. V trimming: 6 bases; J trimming: 4 bases; junction bases outside the gene matches: 2. The CDR3 loop is CASSGDSYGYTF. The CDR3 nucleotides read TGTGCCAGCAGCGGGGACAGCTATGGCTACACCTTC.

This sequence joins TRBV3-1 (or the pseudogene TRBV3-2) and TRBJ1-6; 7 bases align to TRBD1. The CDR3 consists of 14 residues. Germline CDR1 is LGHDT and CDR2 is YNNKEL (reference sequence). V lost 3 bases to trimming and J lost 9 bases; unmatched junction nucleotides: 5. The CDR3 sequence: CASSQLGQSSPLHF. The CDR3 DNA sequence: TGTGCCAGCAGCCAGCTGGGACAGAGTTCACCCCTCCACTTT.

The chain joins TRBV5-1 to TRBJ1-5; 9 nucleotides align to TRBD1. The CDR3 sequence is 14 residues long. With 7 bases clipped from V and 2 bases from J, the junction kept 4 bases outside the gene matches. Germline V gene sequence: CDR1 SGHRS, CDR2 YFSETQ. The CDR3 coding sequence is TGCGCCAGCGCACAGGGGGCTGGCAATCAGCCCCAGCATTTT. It is translated as CASAQGAGNQPQHF.

The chain recombines TRBV3-1 (or the pseudogene TRBV3-2) with TRBJ2-7; 9 positions match TRBD1. V gave up 4 bases and J gave up 7 bases; unmatched junction bases: 8. The CDR3 extends over 14 amino acids. The germline V gene has CDR1 LGHDT and CDR2 YNNKEL (reference sequence). The CDR3 is CASSLIQGAEEQYF. CDR3 DNA: TGTGCCAGCAGCCTCATACAGGGGGCTGAAGAGCAGTACTTC.

This chain joins TRBV7-9 and TRBJ1-2; a possible D gene is TRBD1 (5 bases). V dropped 2 bases and J dropped 4 bases, with 11 bases sitting between them. The CDR3 is 14 amino acids. Germline V gene data show CDR1 as SEHNR and CDR2 as FQNEAQ (reference sequence). Written as DNA, the CDR3 is TGTGCCAGCAGCTTATCGGCCAGGGTCTATGGCTACACCTTC. Amino acid sequence: CASSLSARVYGYTF.

The chain recombines TRBV24-1 with TRBJ2-1; TRBD2 matches at 7 bases. Germline assignment: CDR1 KGHDR and CDR2 SFDVKD. This CDR3 spans 17 amino acids. V gave up 4 bases and J gave up 0 bases; unmatched junction bases: 8. The CDR3 protein is CATSDVRGGSSYNEQFF. The CDR3, as DNA: TGTGCCACCAGTGACGTACGGGGCGGGAGCTCCTACAATGAGCAGTTCTTC.

This rearrangement joins TRBV7-3 to TRBJ2-1; 9 nucleotides agree with TRBD2. This CDR3 is built from 16 residues. Germline-derived CDR1 and CDR2 are SGHTA and FQGTGA. The trim removed 5 bases at V and 7 bases at J, leaving 12 bases unmatched. For the CDR3, the DNA is TGTGCCAGCAGCCCACTCTCGCGGGAGGGCCGGAATGAGCAGTTCTTC. This sequence encodes CASSPLSREGRNEQFF.

This rearrangement joins TRBV6-5 to TRBJ2-1; 10 nucleotides agree with TRBD1. CDR1 and CDR2 from the germline V gene are MNHEY and SVGAGI. CDR3 length: 16 residues. After removal of 4 bases from V and 9 bases from J, the junction contained 12 bases not matched to a gene. CDR3 sequence: CASSSLPGQGWGEQFF. CDR3 coding DNA: TGTGCCAGCAGTTCCCTCCCGGGACAGGGGTGGGGTGAGCAGTTCTTC.

The chain employs TRBV5-5 and TRBJ2-3; 9 bases align to TRBD2. The V gene's germline CDR1 is SGHKS and CDR2 YYEKEE (reference sequence). The CDR3 is made up of 14 amino acids. Trimming at V came to 2 bases and at J to 6 bases, leaving 4 bases not matched to a gene. As DNA, the CDR3 is TGTGCCAGCAGCTTTGGCGGGAGGGAGGATACGCAGTATTTT. Protein: CASSFGGREDTQYF.

The chain has TRBV18 and TRBJ1-5; TRBD1 matches at 7 bases. The junction had 11 bases not matched to a gene; V was cut back by 4 bases and J by 11 bases. The CDR3 runs 14 residues. From germline, CDR1 is KGHSH and CDR2 LQKENI. CDR3 DNA sequence: TGTGCCAGCTCACTTGGGACAGAGTTTAGGGCCCAGCATTTT. Translation: CASSLGTEFRAQHF.

This chain connects TRBV5-5 to TRBJ1-3; D not certain. V was clipped by 3 bases and J by 0 bases, with 13 bases between them. This CDR3 has 16 amino acids. CDR1 is SGHKS, CDR2 YYEKEE, per germline (reference sequence). Here the CDR3 DNA reads TGTGCCAGCAGCTCACGAGGTCCCACCTCTGGAAACACCATATATTTT. Protein product: CASSSRGPTSGNTIYF.

The gene calls are TRBV7-3 and TRBJ2-5; weak D call: TRBD1 (6 bases). The ends were cut back, 6 bases at V and 2 bases at J, with 10 bases in the middle. Looked up from germline, CDR1 is SGHTA and CDR2 is FQGTGA. The CDR3 runs to 13 residues. The DNA of the CDR3 is TGTGCCAGCAGAGGACAGACTCAAGAGACCCAGTACTTC. Protein: CASRGQTQETQYF.

The chain uses TRBV2 and TRBJ2-2; D unresolved. Per the germline V gene, CDR1 is SNHLY and CDR2 is FYNNEI. V lost 3 bases, J lost 2 bases, and 4 bases lay in between. The CDR3 is made up of 13 amino acids. The CDR3 is CASSETNTGELFF. CDR3 nucleotide sequence: TGTGCCAGCAGTGAGACAAACACCGGGGAGCTGTTTTTT.